This T cell receptor (beta chain) comes out of a study of T-cell memory formation after mild COVID-19. Study-level findings and limits: Of the contracting clones, CD4+ ones lay mainly in CM and EM, and CD8+ ones in EMRA. Clones that got smaller from day 15 to 85 had even CD4/CD8, while clones growing later tipped toward CD4+. Day 37-peaking second-wave clones had unconfirmed SARS-CoV-2 specificity.

Sample barcodes and UMIs were carried by the TCR alpha and TCR beta cDNA libraries that 5'RACE generated with constant-segment primers. A single record per CDR3 protein comes from TCRdb applying MiXCR to the 5' RACE reads. The data contain about 350,000 distinct CDR3 sequences, roughly an eighth of them singletons. This clonotype was found many times. Its antigen is undetermined. The source of this sequence is a man aged 18 to 35 who had mild COVID-19 (a few samples of this study predate the infection). Cell type and time point are not known. Specimen: PBMCs or a T cell subset sorted from them (not recorded which).

CDR3 protein: CASTRTDRETQYF. CDR3 in DNA: TGTGCCAGCACCCGGACAGATCGAGAGACCCAGTACTTC. This chain uses TRBV6-6 with TRBJ2-5; maybe TRBD1 (6 bases). Per germline, CDR1 MNHNY and CDR2 SVGAGI (reference sequence). The CDR3 is made up of 13 amino acids. Trimming removed 7 bases at V and 4 bases at J, with 13 bases between.